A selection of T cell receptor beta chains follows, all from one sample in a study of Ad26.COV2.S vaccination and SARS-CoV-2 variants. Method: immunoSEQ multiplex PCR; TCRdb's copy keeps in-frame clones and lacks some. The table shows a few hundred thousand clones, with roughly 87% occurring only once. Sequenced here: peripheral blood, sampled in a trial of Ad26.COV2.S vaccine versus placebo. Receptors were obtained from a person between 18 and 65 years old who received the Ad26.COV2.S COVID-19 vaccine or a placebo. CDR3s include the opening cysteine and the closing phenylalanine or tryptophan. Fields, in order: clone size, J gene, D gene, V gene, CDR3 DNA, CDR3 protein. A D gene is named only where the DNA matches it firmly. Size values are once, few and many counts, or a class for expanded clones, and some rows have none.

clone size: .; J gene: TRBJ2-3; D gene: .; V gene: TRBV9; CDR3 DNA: TGTGCCAGCAGCGAGCGCCTGGGACTTACAGATACGCAGTATTTT; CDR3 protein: CASSERLGLTDTQYF
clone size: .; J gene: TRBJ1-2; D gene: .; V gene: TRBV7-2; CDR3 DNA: TGTGCCAGCAGCGTAACAGGGTATGGCTACACCTTC; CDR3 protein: CASSVTGYGYTF
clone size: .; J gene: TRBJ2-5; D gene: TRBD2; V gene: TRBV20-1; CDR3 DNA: TGCAGTGCTAGTAAACTAGCGGGAGGGTGGGAGACCCAGTACTTC; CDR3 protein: CSASKLAGGWETQYF
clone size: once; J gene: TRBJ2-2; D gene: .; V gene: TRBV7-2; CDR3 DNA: TGTGCCAGCCGCGGTGGGCGCATTGGAGGCGCAACCGGGGAGCTGTTTTTT; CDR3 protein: CASRGGRIGGATGELFF
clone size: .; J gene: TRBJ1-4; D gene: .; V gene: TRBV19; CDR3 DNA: TGTGCCAGTAGTATTCCTGCAGAGGGGAACGAAAAACTGTTTTTT; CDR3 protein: CASSIPAEGNEKLFF
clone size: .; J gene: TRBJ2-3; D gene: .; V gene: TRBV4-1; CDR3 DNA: TGCGCCAGCAGCCCAGCCGGTACAGATACGCAGTATTTT; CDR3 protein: CASSPAGTDTQYF
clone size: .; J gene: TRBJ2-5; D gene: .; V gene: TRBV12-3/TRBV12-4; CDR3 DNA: TGTGCCAGCAGTGGACAGCAAGAGACCCAGTACTTC; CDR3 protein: CASSGQQETQYF
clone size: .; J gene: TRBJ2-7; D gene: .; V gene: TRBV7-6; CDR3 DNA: TGTGCCAGCAGCTTCGGGGAATCCTACGAGCAGTACTTC; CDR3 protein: CASSFGESYEQYF
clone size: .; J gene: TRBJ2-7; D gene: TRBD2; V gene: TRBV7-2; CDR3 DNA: TGTGCCAGCAGCCCCAGACTAGCGGGAGCGAGCTACGAGCAGTACTTC; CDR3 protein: CASSPRLAGASYEQYF
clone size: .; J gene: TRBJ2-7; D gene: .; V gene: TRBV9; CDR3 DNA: TGTGCCAGCAGTCCTGGGGGTTACGAGCAGTACTTC; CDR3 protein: CASSPGGYEQYF
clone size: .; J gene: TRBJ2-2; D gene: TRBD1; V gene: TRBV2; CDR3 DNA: TGTGCCAGCAGTTGGACAGGGGGCGTCACCGGGGAGCTGTTTTTT; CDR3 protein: CASSWTGGVTGELFF
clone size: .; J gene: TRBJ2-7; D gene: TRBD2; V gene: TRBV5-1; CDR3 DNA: TGCGCCAGCAGTCCAAGCGGGAGGGCCATCTACGAGCAGTACTTC; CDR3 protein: CASSPSGRAIYEQYF
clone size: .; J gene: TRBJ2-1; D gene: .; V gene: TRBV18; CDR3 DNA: TGTGCCAGCTCACCCCGCGGGTCCTCCTACAATGAGCAGTTCTTC; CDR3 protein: CASSPRGSSYNEQFF
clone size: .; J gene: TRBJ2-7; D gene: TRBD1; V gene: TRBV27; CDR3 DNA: TGTGCCACCAGACAGGGGTACGAGCAGTACTTC; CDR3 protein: CATRQGYEQYF
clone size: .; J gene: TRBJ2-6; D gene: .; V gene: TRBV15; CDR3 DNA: TGTGCCACCAGCAGGGAGAGCTCTGGGGCCAACGTCCTGACTTTC; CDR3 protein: CATSRESSGANVLTF
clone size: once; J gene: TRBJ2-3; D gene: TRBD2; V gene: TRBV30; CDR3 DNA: TGTGCCTGGAGTGAATGGACTAGCGGCAGCACAGATACGCAGTATTTT; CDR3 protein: CAWSEWTSGSTDTQYF
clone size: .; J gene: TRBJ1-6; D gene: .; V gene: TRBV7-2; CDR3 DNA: TGTGCCAGCAGCTTAGCGCAGATCGGGGATTCACCCCTCCACTTT; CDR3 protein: CASSLAQIGDSPLHF
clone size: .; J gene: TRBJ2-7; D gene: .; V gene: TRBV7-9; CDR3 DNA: TGTGCCAGCAGCCTTCGGATGAAGGACGAGCAGTACTTC; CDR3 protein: CASSLRMKDEQYF
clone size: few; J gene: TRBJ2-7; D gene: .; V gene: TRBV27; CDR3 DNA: TGTGCCAGCAGTTTATATGAGTCCTCCTACGAGCAGTACTTC; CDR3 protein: CASSLYESSYEQYF
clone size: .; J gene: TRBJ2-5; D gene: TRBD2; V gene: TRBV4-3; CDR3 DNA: TGCGCCAGCAGCCAAGAATGGGGGGGGTCCTGGGAGACCCAGTACTTC; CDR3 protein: CASSQEWGGSWETQYF
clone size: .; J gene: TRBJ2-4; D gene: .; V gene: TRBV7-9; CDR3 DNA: TGTGCCAGCAGCTTATGGCTGGCGGGGGCCAAAAACATTCAGTACTTC; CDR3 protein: CASSLWLAGAKNIQYF
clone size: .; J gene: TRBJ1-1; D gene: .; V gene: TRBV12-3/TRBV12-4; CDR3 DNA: TGTGCCAGCATCCACGGGGAAGCTTTCTTT; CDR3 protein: CASIHGEAFF
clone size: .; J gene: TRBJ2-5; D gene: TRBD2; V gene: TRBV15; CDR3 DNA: TGTGCCACCAGCAGAGATCGGGCGGGAGGAGAGACCCAGTACTTC; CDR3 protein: CATSRDRAGGETQYF
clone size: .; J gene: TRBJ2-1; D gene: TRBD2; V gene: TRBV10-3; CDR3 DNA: TGTGCCATCAGTGAGCCCTTTAGCAGCGGGATCAACAATGAGCAGTTCTTC; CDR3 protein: CAISEPFSSGINNEQFF
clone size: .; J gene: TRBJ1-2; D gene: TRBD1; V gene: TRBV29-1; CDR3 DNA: TGCAGCGTTTTAGGCCCTGATACAGGGGCTGGCTACACCTTC; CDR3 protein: CSVLGPDTGAGYTF
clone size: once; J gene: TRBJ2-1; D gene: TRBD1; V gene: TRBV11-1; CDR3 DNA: TGTGCCAGCAGCTTAAGCAGGGGGCCCTACAATGAGCAGTTCTTC; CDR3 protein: CASSLSRGPYNEQFF
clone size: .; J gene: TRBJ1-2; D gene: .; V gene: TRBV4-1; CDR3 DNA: TGCGCCAGCAGCCAAGATCCGGCAGGGTTCTATGGCTACACCTTC; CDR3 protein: CASSQDPAGFYGYTF
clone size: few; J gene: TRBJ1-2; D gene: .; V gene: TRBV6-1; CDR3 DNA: TGTGCCAGCAGTGAAGTAGGCCGGGGCGGCTACACCTTC; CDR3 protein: CASSEVGRGGYTF
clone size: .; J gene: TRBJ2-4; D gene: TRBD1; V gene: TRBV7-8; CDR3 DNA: TGTGCCAGCAGCCCCGGACAGGGTTTCGGCAAAAACATTCAGTACTTC; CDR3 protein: CASSPGQGFGKNIQYF
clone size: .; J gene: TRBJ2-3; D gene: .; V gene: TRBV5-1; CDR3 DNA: TGCGCCAGCAATGGAATCGGCACAGATACGCAGTATTTT; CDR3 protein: CASNGIGTDTQYF
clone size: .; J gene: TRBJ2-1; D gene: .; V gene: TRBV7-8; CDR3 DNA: TGTGCCAGCAGCTTCTTTCTAGCGCGCAATGAGCAGTTCTTC; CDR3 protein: CASSFFLARNEQFF
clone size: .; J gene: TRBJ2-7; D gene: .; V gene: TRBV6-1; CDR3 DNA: TGTGCCAGCAGTGAAACGGAGTACTACGAGCAGTACTTC; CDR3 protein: CASSETEYYEQYF
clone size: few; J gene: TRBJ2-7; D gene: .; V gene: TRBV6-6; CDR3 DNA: TGTGCCAGCAGTTACATGGGGTCCTACGAGCAGTACTTC; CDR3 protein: CASSYMGSYEQYF
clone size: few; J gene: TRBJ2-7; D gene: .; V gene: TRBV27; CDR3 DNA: TGTGCCAGCAGTTCCCCCGGCGGCTACGAGCAGTACTTC; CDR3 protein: CASSSPGGYEQYF
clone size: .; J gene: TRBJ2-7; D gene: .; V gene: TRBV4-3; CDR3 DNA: TGCGCCAGCAGCCAAGATCTTTCCAGAGGGTACGAGCAGTACTTC; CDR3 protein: CASSQDLSRGYEQYF
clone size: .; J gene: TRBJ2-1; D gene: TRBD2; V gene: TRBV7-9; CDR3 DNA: TGTGCCAGCAGCGCAGTAACTAGCGGCCTAGGCAATGAGCAGTTCTTC; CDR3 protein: CASSAVTSGLGNEQFF
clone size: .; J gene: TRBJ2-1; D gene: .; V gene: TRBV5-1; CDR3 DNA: TGCGCCAGCAGCAAGGACCGGAGAGAATACAATGAGCAGTTCTTC; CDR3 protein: CASSKDRREYNEQFF
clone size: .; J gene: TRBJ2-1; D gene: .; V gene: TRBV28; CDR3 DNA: TGTGCCAGCAGTTCGACTAGAAATGAGCAGTTCTTC; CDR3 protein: CASSSTRNEQFF
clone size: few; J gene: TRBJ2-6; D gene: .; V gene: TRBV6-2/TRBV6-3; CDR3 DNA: TGTGCCAGCAGCCGAGACCGAACTGGGGCCAACGTCCTGACTTTC; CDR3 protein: CASSRDRTGANVLTF
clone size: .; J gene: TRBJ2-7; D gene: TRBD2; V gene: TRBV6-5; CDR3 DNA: TGTGCCAGCAGTAGGACTAGCGGGAGTGCCTACGAGCAGTACTTC; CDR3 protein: CASSRTSGSAYEQYF
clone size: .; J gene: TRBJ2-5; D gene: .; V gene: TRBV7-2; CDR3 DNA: TGTGCCAGCAGCTTAGTGGGCCGCCAGGGAGAGACCCAGTACTTC; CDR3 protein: CASSLVGRQGETQYF
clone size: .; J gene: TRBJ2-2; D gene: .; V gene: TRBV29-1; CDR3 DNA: TGCAGCGCGGGACTTAACACCGGGGAGCTGTTTTTT; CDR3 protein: CSAGLNTGELFF
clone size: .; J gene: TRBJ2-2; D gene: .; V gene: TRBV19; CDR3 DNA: TGTGCCAGTAGTATAGGAGGGTCCGGGGAGCTGTTTTTT; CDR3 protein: CASSIGGSGELFF
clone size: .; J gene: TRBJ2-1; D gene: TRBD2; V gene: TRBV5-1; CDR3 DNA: TGCGCCAGCAGCGCCGCGGGACTAGCGGGAGGCTATGAGCAGTTCTTC; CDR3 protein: CASSAAGLAGGYEQFF
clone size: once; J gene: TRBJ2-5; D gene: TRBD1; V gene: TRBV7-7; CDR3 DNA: TGTGCCAGCAGCTTACAAACACCGGGACAGGGTACAGAGACCCAGTACTTC; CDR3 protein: CASSLQTPGQGTETQYF
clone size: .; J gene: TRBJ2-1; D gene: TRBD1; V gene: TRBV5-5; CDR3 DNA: TGTGCCAGCAGCTGGACCGGGACAGCCAATGAGCAGTTCTTC; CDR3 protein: CASSWTGTANEQFF
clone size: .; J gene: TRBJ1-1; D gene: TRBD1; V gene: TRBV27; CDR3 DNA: TGTGCAAACCCCGGGACAGGGGCCATGAACACTGAAGCTTTCTTT; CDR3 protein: CANPGTGAMNTEAFF
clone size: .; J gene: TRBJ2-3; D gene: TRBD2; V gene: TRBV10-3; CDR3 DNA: TGTGCCACCACCTCGGGGGGTAGCACAGATACGCAGTATTTT; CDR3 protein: CATTSGGSTDTQYF
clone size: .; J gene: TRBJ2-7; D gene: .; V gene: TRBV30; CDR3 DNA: TGTGCCTGGAAGGATGACAGGGAGGGGTACGAGCAGTACTTC; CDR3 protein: CAWKDDREGYEQYF
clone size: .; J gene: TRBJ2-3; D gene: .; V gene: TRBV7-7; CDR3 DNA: TGTGCCAGCAGCTTAGGGCCAGGGAGCACAGATACGCAGTATTTT; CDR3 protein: CASSLGPGSTDTQYF